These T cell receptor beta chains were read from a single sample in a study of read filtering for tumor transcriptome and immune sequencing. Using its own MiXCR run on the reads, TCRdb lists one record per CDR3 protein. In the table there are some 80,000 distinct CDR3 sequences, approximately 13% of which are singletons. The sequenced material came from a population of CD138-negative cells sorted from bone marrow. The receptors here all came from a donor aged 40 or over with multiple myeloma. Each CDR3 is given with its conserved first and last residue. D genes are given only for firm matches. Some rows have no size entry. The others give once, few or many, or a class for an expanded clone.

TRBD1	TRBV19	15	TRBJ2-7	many	CASSLFPGQGYEQYF	TGTGCCAGTAGTTTGTTTCCGGGACAGGGCTACGAGCAGTACTTC
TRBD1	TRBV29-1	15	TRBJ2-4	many	CSVGIWTGGKNIQYF	TGCAGCGTTGGAATTTGGACAGGGGGTAAAAACATTCAGTACTTC
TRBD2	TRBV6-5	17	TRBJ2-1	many	CASSSLGLAGGGNEQFF	TGTGCCAGCAGTTCCCTGGGACTAGCGGGAGGGGGCAATGAGCAGTTCTTC
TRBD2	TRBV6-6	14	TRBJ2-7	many	CASNPGLADYEQYF	TGTGCCAGCAATCCCGGACTAGCGGACTACGAGCAGTACTTC
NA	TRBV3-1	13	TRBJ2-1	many	CASRGEGYNEQFF	TGTGCCAGCAGGGGAGAGGGTTACAATGAGCAGTTCTTC
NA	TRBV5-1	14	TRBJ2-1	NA	CASSRQLSYNEQFF	TGCGCCAGCAGTCGTCAGCTCTCCTACAATGAGCAGTTCTTC
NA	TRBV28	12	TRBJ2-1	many	CASSPLQRVQFF	TGTGCCAGCAGTCCACTTCAGAGGGTGCAGTTCTTC
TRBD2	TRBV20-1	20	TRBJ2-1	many	CSARDGRTGGTSGTYNEQFF	TGCAGTGCTAGAGATGGTAGGACAGGAGGGACTAGCGGGACTTACAATGAGCAGTTCTTC
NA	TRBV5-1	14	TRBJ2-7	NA	CASSSARQSYGQYF	TGCGCCAGCAGCTCGGCGAGACAATCCTACGGGCAGTACTTC
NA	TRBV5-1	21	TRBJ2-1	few	CASSSSRQGDAGYTTGNEQFF	TGCGCCAGCAGCTCAAGCCGCCAGGGGGACGCGGGATACACGACAGGCAATGAGCAGTTCTTC
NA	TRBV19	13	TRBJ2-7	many	CASSLMQGYEQYF	TGTGCCAGTAGTTTAATGCAGGGCTACGAGCAGTACTTC
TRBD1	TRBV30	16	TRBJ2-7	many	CAWTTGTGYPQYEQYF	TGTGCCTGGACGACCGGGACAGGGTATCCTCAATACGAGCAGTACTTC
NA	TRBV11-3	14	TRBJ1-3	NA	CASSLAGRGNTIYF	TGTGCCAGCAGCTTAGCGGGGCGTGGAAACACCATATATTTT
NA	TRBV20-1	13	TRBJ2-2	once	CSAPGRTSGELFF	TGCAGTGCCCCCGGAAGGACCTCCGGGGAGCTGTTTTTT
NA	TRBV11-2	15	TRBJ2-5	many	CASSLDRGHQETQYF	TGTGCCAGCAGCTTAGACAGGGGTCATCAAGAGACCCAGTACTTC